The 21 T cell receptor beta chains below come from one sample, sequenced in a study of PD-1 blockade in classical Hodgkin lymphoma. Here immunoSEQ multiplex PCR was the method, and the copy in TCRdb shows in-frame clones only, minus some. The sample includes 40,000 to 55,000 clones, approximately 91% seen only once; the top ten take about a tenth. Relapse after autologous stem cell transplantation occurred in every patient, and brentuximab vedotin exposure varied. The sample in question was peripheral blood mononuclear cells (PBMCs), obtained at baseline. Receptors originate from a human donor with classical Hodgkin lymphoma.

The chain is built from TRBV14 and TRBJ2-7; 9 bases agree with TRBD2. The CDR3 sequence is 15 residues long. Germline CDR1 is SGHDN and CDR2 is FVKESK. With V trimmed by 2 bases and J by 9 bases, 11 bases remained unmatched. CDR3 in DNA: TGTGCCAGCAGCCAAAGAGGCGGGAGGGCCCTCCGGCAGTACTTC. The encoded protein is CASSQRGGRALRQYF.

The rearrangement links TRBV5-6 to TRBJ1-1, with unresolved D. Per the germline V gene, CDR1 is SGHDT and CDR2 is YYEEEE. V lost 1 base, J lost 1 base, and 5 bases lay in between. The CDR3 is 13 amino acids. For the CDR3, the DNA is TGTGCCAGCAGCTTGTCGTCGAACACTGAAGCTTTCTTT. It yields the protein CASSLSSNTEAFF.

The CDR3 spells CASSNLRFSGEAFF. For the CDR3, the DNA is TGTGCCAGCAGCAATTTACGGTTCTCGGGTGAAGCTTTCTTT. J is TRBJ1-1 and V is TRBV7-8, with no clear D. Germline V CDR1 and CDR2: SGHVS, FQNEAQ. The V gene lost 5 bases and the J gene lost 7 bases, with 17 bases spanning the gap. CDR3 size: 14 residues.

V is TRBV14 and J is TRBJ2-1; 8 positions match TRBD2. V shed 0 bases and J 8 bases; nucleotides not matched to a gene: 6. From germline, CDR1 is SGHDN and CDR2 FVKESK. This CDR3 region has 15 residues. The CDR3 region has the DNA TGTGCCAGCAGCCAAGAGGCTAGCGGGTATTATGAGCAGTTCTTC. Amino acids: CASSQEASGYYEQFF.

The chain combines TRBV2 with TRBJ1-5; D possibly corresponds to TRBD1 (6 bases). CDR1 SNHLY and CDR2 FYNNEI come from the germline V gene. This CDR3 has 13 amino acids. Trimming removed 6 bases from V and 7 bases from J, with 13 bases in between. In DNA, the CDR3 is TGTGCCAGCAGGGACAGCCGGGGCCAGCCCCAGCATTTT. Encoded protein: CASRDSRGQPQHF. Combining the CDR3 with reference TRBV2 and TRBJ1-5 gives the whole variable domain EPEVTQTPSHQVTQMGQEVILRCVPISNHLYFYWYRQILGQKVEFLVSFYNNEISEKSEIFDDQFSVERPDGSNFTLKIRSTKLEDSAMYFCASRDSRGQPQHFGDGTRLSIL.

The J gene is TRBJ2-7, the V gene TRBV9; no definite D call. Trimming shortened V by 0 bases and J by 4 bases, and 14 bases separated the two germline ends. The CDR3 runs 15 residues. CDR1 is SGDLS, CDR2 YYNGEE, per germline. CDR3 DNA sequence: TGTGCCAGCAGCGTAGGGATTAAAGGGTCGTACGAGCAGTACTTC. This encodes CASSVGIKGSYEQYF.

The chain uses TRBV4-2 and TRBJ2-1; tentatively, D is TRBD2 (6 bases). CDR3 length: 15 amino acids. Looked up from germline, CDR1 is LGHNA and CDR2 is YNFKEQ. V shed 3 bases and J shed 8 bases, with 17 bases lying between them. The CDR3 bases are TGTGCCAGCAGCCAGGATACTGGAGGGGTCGATGAGCAGTTCTTC. Protein: CASSQDTGGVDEQFF.

This clone was found once. This chain connects TRBV27 to TRBJ2-6, with a possible D match to TRBD1 (5 bases). The germline gives CDR1 MNHEY, CDR2 SMNVEV (reference sequence). Trimming stripped 3 bases from V and 0 bases from J, with 18 bases between. The CDR3 is made up of 19 amino acids. The CDR3 DNA follows: TGTGCCAGCAGTTTGAGGATCGACAGAACCTACTCTGGGGCCAACGTCCTGACTTTC. Residues: CASSLRIDRTYSGANVLTF.

This chain links TRBV6-5 with TRBJ1-4; D remains unclear. Trimming took off 2 bases at V and 2 bases at J, with 9 bases between the two ends. This CDR3 spans 15 amino acids. Germline lookup yields CDR1 MNHEY and CDR2 SVGAGI. CDR3 in DNA: TGTGCCAGCAGTTACAGGGAAGGGACTAATGAAAAACTGTTTTTT. Translated, it gives CASSYREGTNEKLFF.

Only one count was recorded for this clone. The chain uses TRBV11-2 and TRBJ1-1, with a possible D match to TRBD1 (6 bases). V dropped 5 bases and J dropped 5 bases, with 15 bases sitting between them. CDR1 and CDR2 from the germline V gene are SGHAT and FQNNGV. This CDR3 spans 14 amino acids. The CDR3 sequence is CASSPVGGRTEAFF. The CDR3 DNA reads as TGTGCCAGCAGCCCAGTGGGGGGCCGGACTGAAGCTTTCTTT.

The chain combines TRBV7-3 with TRBJ2-7, with 8 bases aligning to TRBD2. CDR1 and CDR2 (germline): SGHTA, FQGTGA. The V gene end was trimmed by 5 bases and the J gene end by 4 bases; junction bases not matched to a gene: 4. CDR3 size: 13 residues. The CDR3 protein is CASSPGLGYEQYF. DNA for the CDR3: TGTGCCAGCAGCCCGGGACTAGGGTACGAGCAGTACTTC.

The J gene is TRBJ2-5, the V gene TRBV16; a weak D match, TRBD1 (5 bases). V lost 0 bases and J lost 0, with 8 bases in between. The CDR3 extends over 15 amino acids. The germline gives CDR1 KGHSY, CDR2 FQNENV. DNA of the CDR3: TGTGCCAGCAGCCAATCCAACAGGCACCAAGAGACCCAGTACTTC. Its protein product is CASSQSNRHQETQYF.

This chain joins TRBV6-1 and TRBJ2-5; no clear D. The V and J ends lost 5 bases and 5 bases respectively, with 12 bases between them. The germline gives CDR1 MNHNS, CDR2 SASEGT. CDR3 size: 13 residues. The CDR3 nucleotides are TGTGCCAGCAGTTGGGAACGGTCCGAGACCCAGTACTTC. The encoded protein is CASSWERSETQYF.

This chain connects TRBV9 to TRBJ2-1, with TRBD2 identical over 14 bases. The length of the CDR3 is 16 residues. CDR1 is SGDLS, CDR2 YYNGEE, per germline. J was trimmed by 8 bases and V by 3 bases; bases with no gene match: 7. This chain's CDR3 is CASSDSGTSGSYEQFF. The CDR3 DNA is TGTGCCAGCAGCGACTCCGGGACTAGCGGGAGTTATGAGCAGTTCTTC.

The CDR3 sequence: CAISESSPGTEAFF. As DNA, the CDR3 is TGTGCCATCAGTGAGTCCAGTCCAGGCACTGAAGCTTTCTTT. The V gene is TRBV10-3, the J gene TRBJ1-1; D gene uncertain. The CDR3 is 14 amino acids. Trimming removed 0 bases from V and 4 bases from J, with 9 bases in between. CDR1 is ENHRY and CDR2 is SYGVKD in the germline V gene.

This clone has only one observation. This sequence joins TRBV9 and TRBJ1-6; perhaps TRBD1 as D (6 bases). This CDR3 has 12 amino acids. CDR1 SGDLS and CDR2 YYNGEE come from the germline V gene. V lost 7 bases and J 8 bases, leaving 10 bases between the germline ends. CDR3 amino acids: CASGRGDSPLHF. CDR3 DNA: TGTGCCAGCGGCAGGGGTGATTCACCCCTCCACTTT.

With respect to this clone: The junction departs from germline at one end; a sequencing error may be responsible. V usage is TRBV29-1 and J usage is TRBJ2-1; D not resolved. Germline CDR1 reads SQVTM; CDR2 reads ANQGSEA. The CDR3 is made up of 13 amino acids. The CDR3 reads CSVEATLNNEQFF. DNA for the CDR3: TGCAGCGTCGAAGCCACCCTGAACAATGAGCAGTTCTTC.

By sample share, this clone is medium-sized (0.01 to 0.1%). The rearrangement links TRBV28 to TRBJ1-4; weak D call: TRBD1 (6 bases). The germline gives CDR1 MDHEN, CDR2 SYDVKM. With 0 bases removed from V and 6 bases from J, the gap between germline ends came to 20 bases. The CDR3 consists of 18 residues. In nucleotides, the CDR3 is TGTGCCAGCAGTTTATGGGGGCAGAGGGGGGAGGTGGATGAAAAACTGTTTTTT. It encodes CASSLWGQRGEVDEKLFF.

V and J are TRBV4-1 and TRBJ2-7, with TRBD1 matching over 11 bases. Unmatched junction bases numbered 11, after V lost 0 bases and J lost 4 bases. Germline CDR1 MGHRA, CDR2 YSYEKL. The CDR3 runs 18 residues. This CDR3 is CASSQDERGQGAPYEQYF. DNA of the CDR3: TGCGCCAGCAGCCAAGATGAACGAGGACAGGGGGCACCGTACGAGCAGTACTTC.

This sequence joins TRBV28 and TRBJ2-1; the D is unclear. Trimming shortened V by 5 bases and J by 0 bases, and 14 bases separated the two germline ends. The CDR3 consists of 16 residues. Germline loops: CDR1 MDHEN, CDR2 SYDVKM. The CDR3 DNA follows: TGTGCCAGCAGTCCCCGTTCGGGTAGCTCCTACAATGAGCAGTTCTTC. Translating it yields CASSPRSGSSYNEQFF. Together with reference TRBV28 and TRBJ2-1, the CDR3 gives the full variable domain: DVKVTQSSRYLVKRTGEKVFLECVQDMDHENMFWYRQDPGLGLRLIYFSYDVKMKEKGDIPEGYSVSREKKERFSLILESASTNQTSMYLCASSPRSGSSYNEQFFGPGTRLTVL.

By sample share, this clone is medium-sized. The gene calls are TRBV19 and TRBJ2-7; perhaps TRBD2 as D (5 bases). This CDR3 is built from 12 residues. Germline V gives CDR1 LNHDA, CDR2 SQIVND (reference sequence). The V gene lost 6 bases and the J gene lost 5 bases, with 11 bases spanning the gap. CDR3: CASRGGKDEQYF. CDR3 coding DNA: TGTGCCAGTAGAGGAGGAAAGGACGAGCAGTACTTC. The variable domain in full, completed from reference TRBV19 and TRBJ2-7, reads DGGITQSPKYLFRKEGQNVTLSCEQNLNHDAMYWYRQDPGQGLRLIYYSQIVNDFQKGDIAEGYSVSREKKESFPLTVTSAQKNPTAFYLCASRGGKDEQYFGPGTRLTVT.